This T cell receptor (beta chain) was identified during a study of Ad26.COV2.S vaccination and SARS-CoV-2 variants (dated by TCRdb to 2020 to 2022). General notes on the study: Vaccine-arm donors were drawn from COV1001, a multicentre, randomized, double-blind, placebo-controlled phase I-IIa trial of Ad26.COV2.S in healthy adults. Throughout the experiments and outcome assessment, investigators stayed blinded to trial group allocation. The TCR-sequenced set comprised around 30 samples: around 20 Ad26.COV2.S vaccine recipients, 5 placebo recipients and 8 SARS-CoV-2 convalescent individuals. Ad26.COV2.S was given intramuscularly at 5x10^10 or 1x10^11 viral particles, as a single shot or as two shots 56 days apart. Sequencing of the TCRbeta repertoire served to evaluate the specificity and breadth of SARS-CoV-2-reactive T cell receptors following Ad26.COV2.S vaccination. Trial participants were randomized into five groups of five: low-dose or high-dose Ad26.COV2.S given once or twice, or placebo on both occasions.

From the cysteine up to the phenylalanine, the CDR3 has a length of 13 residues. Only the CDR3 region is kept as DNA, spanning 39 bases read in frame from base 1. The germline V gene (reference sequence) sets CDR1 to SGHAT and CDR2 to FQDESV. After removal of 8 bases from V and 0 bases from J, the junction retains 2 bases not matched to a gene. The immunoSEQ Assay was the method used to sequence TCRbeta CDR3 regions. After extraction, genomic DNA underwent amplification by bias-controlled multiplex PCR, followed by high-throughput sequencing. Concerning the study's data processing: Collapsing and filtering of sequences were performed to quantify the absolute abundance of each unique TCRbeta CDR3 region. T cell fraction was estimated by normalizing TCRbeta template counts to usable DNA, with usable DNA measured through amplification of reference genes found in all nucleated cells. Repertoire TCRs were annotated as SARS-CoV-2-specific by exact matching of V gene, CDR3 amino acid sequence and J gene to a known reactive TCR set. The reference SARS-CoV-2 TCR set was obtained from MIRA and was filtered for enrichment in COVID-19-positive ImmuneCODE repertoires, whereby public or cross-reactive TCRs were removed. Using the MIRA antigens, annotated TCRs were further analysed by specific ORF or by position within an ORF. Depth was the summed frequency of annotated unique rearrangements, while breadth was defined as annotated unique rearrangements over total unique productive rearrangements. TCR breadth was compared between groups using two-sided Wilcoxon rank-sum tests. The table was pulled from immuneACCESS by TCRdb, which kept in-frame rearrangements only. Such tables lose some clones; where checked, under half of the loss comes from unresolved V genes, and the rest has no known cause. V, J and clone size are taken as reported in that table, and D and trimming were inferred from the DNA itself. The sample table lists about 680,000 clones, roughly 90% of them with a count of one. Approximately 1.5% of the sample is held by the ten biggest clonotypes.

The treatment or condition label, read with the paper, signifies: roughly 19 received Ad26.COV2.S at low or high dose, single or two shots; a few received placebo; per-sample allocation not given. For vaccine and placebo recipients, repertoires were sequenced using samples collected on day 63 after the first injection. Cohort 1b enrolled some 25 adults aged 18-55 years at a single site in Boston, USA, between 29 July and 7 August 2020. Ad26.COV2.S was a replication-incompetent adenovirus type 26 vector expressing a prefusion-stabilized SARS-CoV-2 spike protein from the original Wuhan strain. Beyond this particular receptor, the publication reports: Compared with placebo recipients, Ad26.COV2.S recipients showed higher spike-specific TCR breadth (P = 0.0014). After vaccination, substantial breadth of spike-specific CD8+ and CD4+ T cell responses was reported. According to the authors, total T cell responses may have been underestimated by the TCR breadth and depth analyses. Vaccine and placebo recipients had similar non-spike TCR breadth, a finding consistent with the vaccine containing only spike. The study was not powered for comparison of responses between vaccine doses or regimens.

As for this clone: What this receptor recognizes is not known. No quality values exist for individual bases; no much larger clone is one base distant.

The material sequenced was peripheral blood, taken in a trial of Ad26.COV2.S vaccine versus placebo. The receptor was derived from a person between 18 and 59 years old who received the Ad26.COV2.S COVID-19 vaccine or a placebo. Recombination linked TRBV11-1 to TRBJ2-3; the central 7 bases match TRBD1. CDR3 region: CASWGQSTDTQYF. Read as DNA, the sequence is TGTGCCAGCTGGGGACAGAGCACAGATACGCAGTATTTT.